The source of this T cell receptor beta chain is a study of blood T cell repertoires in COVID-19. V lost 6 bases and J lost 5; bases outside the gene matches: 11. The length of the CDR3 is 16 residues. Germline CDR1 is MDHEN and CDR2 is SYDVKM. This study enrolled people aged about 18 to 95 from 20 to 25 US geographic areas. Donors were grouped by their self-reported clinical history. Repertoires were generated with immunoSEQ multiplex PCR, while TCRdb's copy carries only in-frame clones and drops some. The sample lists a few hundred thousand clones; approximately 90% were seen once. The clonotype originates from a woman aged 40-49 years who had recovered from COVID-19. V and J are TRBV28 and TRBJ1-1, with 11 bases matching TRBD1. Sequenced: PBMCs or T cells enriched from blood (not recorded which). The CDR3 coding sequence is TGTGCCAGCAGAACGGACAGGGGGCGCTCGAGAACTGAAGCTTTCTTT. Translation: CASRTDRGRSRTEAFF.